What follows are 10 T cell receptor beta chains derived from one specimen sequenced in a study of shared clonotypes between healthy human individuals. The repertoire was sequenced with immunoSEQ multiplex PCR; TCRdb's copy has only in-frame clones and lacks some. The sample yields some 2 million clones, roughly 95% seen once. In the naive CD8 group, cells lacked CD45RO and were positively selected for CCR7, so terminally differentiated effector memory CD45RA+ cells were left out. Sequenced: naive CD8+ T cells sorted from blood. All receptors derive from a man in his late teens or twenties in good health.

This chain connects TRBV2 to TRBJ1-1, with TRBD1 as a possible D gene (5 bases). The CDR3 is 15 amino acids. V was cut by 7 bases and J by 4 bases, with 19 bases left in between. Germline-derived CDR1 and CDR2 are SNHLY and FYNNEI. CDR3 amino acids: CASNGEGSSGTEAFF. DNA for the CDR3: TGTGCCAGCAACGGCGAGGGGTCCTCGGGCACTGAAGCTTTCTTT.

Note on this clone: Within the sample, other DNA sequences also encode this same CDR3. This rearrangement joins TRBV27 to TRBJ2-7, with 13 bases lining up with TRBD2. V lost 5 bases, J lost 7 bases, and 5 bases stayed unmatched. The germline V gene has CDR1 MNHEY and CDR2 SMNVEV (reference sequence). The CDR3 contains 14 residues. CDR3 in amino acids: CASSRGLAGDEQYF. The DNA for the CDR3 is TGTGCCAGCAGTCGAGGACTAGCGGGAGATGAGCAGTACTTC.

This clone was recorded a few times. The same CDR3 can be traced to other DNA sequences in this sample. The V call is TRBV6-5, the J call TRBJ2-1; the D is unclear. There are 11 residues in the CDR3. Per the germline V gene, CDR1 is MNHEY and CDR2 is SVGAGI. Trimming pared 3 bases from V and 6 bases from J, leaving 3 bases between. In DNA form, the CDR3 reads TGTGCCAGCAGTTATGGCAATGAGCAGTTCTTC. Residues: CASSYGNEQFF.

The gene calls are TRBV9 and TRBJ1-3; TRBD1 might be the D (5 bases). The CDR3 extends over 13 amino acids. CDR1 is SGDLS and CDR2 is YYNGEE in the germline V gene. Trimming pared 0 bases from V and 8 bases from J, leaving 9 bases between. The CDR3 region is CASSVVGGDTIYF. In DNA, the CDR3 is TGTGCCAGCAGCGTAGTGGGGGGAGACACCATATATTTT. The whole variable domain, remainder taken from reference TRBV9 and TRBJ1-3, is DSGVTQTPKHLITATGQRVTLRCSPRSGDLSVYWYQQSLDQGLQFLIQYYNGEERAKGNILERFSAQQFPDLHSELNLSSLELGDSALYFCASSVVGGDTIYFGEGSWLTVV.

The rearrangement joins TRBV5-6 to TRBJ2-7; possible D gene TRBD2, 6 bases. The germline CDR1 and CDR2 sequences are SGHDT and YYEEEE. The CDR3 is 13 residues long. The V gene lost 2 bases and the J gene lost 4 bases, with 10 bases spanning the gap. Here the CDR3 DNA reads TGTGCCAGCAGCTTCGGGAGTGTATACGAGCAGTACTTC. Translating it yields CASSFGSVYEQYF.

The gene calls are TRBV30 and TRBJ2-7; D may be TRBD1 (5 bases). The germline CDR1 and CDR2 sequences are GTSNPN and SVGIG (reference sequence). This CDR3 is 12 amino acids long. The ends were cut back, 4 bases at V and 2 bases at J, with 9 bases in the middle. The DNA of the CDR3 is TGTGCCTGGAAAGGGGATACCTACGAGCAGTACTTC. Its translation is CAWKGDTYEQYF.

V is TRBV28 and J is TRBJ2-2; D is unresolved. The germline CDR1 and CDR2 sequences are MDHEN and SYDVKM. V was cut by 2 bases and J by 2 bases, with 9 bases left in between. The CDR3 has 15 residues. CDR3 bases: TGTGCCAGCAGTTTAAGCTTCTTCAACACCGGGGAGCTGTTTTTT. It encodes CASSLSFFNTGELFF.

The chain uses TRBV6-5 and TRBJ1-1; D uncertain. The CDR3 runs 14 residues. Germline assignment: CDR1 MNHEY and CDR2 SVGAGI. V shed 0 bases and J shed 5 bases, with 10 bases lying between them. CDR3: CASSYSTAQTEAFF. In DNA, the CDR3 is TGTGCCAGCAGTTACTCGACGGCGCAAACTGAAGCTTTCTTT.

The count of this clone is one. The CDR3 DNA reads TGTGCCAGCAGCTTAGAGACAGGAGGCAATCAGCCCCAGCATTTT. Its translation is CASSLETGGNQPQHF. The chain joins TRBV7-6 to TRBJ1-5; a weak D match, TRBD1 (6 bases). Germline CDR1 SGHVS, CDR2 FNYEAQ. V was shortened by 1 base and J by 2 bases, with 9 bases between the two germline ends. The CDR3 is 15 residues long.

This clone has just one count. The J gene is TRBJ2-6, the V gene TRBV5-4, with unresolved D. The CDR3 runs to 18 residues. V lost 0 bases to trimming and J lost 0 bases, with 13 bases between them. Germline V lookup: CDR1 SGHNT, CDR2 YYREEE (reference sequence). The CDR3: CASSLGFVTTSGANVLTF. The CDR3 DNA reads TGTGCCAGCAGCTTGGGGTTCGTGACAACCTCTGGGGCCAACGTCCTGACTTTC.